These 10 T cell receptor beta chains originate from one sample sequenced in a study of cytomegalovirus exposure and HLA in healthy donors. Vbeta (60) and Jbeta (13) primers were used in the PCR. Profiling relied on immunoSEQ multiplex PCR, and the TCRdb table lists in-frame clones only, not all of them. The ten most abundant clones cover 1.5% to 2% of a sample with 100,000 to 150,000 clones. Material: PBMCs. The receptors come from a man aged 18 to 30 in good health and CMV-seronegative.

The chain combines TRBV7-2 with TRBJ2-7; 7 bases map to TRBD1. Looked up from germline, CDR1 is SGHTA and CDR2 is FQGNSA. The V gene end was trimmed by 1 base and the J gene end by 0 bases; junction bases not matched to a gene: 3. The CDR3 consists of 15 residues. CDR3 protein: CASSLDPGGSYEQYF. CDR3 nucleotide sequence: TGTGCCAGCAGCTTAGACCCAGGGGGCTCCTACGAGCAGTACTTC.

V is TRBV27 and J is TRBJ2-7, with a tentative D call TRBD1 (6 bases). V lost 5 bases to trimming and J lost 2 bases, with 16 bases between them. Germline assignment: CDR1 MNHEY and CDR2 SMNVEV (reference sequence). The CDR3 covers 15 residues. CDR3 amino acids: CASSPSWDIPYEQYF. The CDR3 DNA reads TGTGCCAGCAGTCCCTCGTGGGACATTCCCTACGAGCAGTACTTC.

The J gene is TRBJ2-7, the V gene TRBV28, with D unclear. Germline V gives CDR1 MDHEN, CDR2 SYDVKM. The CDR3 runs to 14 residues. V was cut by 3 bases and J by 0 bases, with 9 bases left in between. The CDR3 reads CASSFPPDSYEQYF. The DNA of the CDR3 is TGTGCCAGCAGTTTCCCCCCAGACTCCTACGAGCAGTACTTC.

The chain recombines TRBV30 with TRBJ1-2; 7 bases fit TRBD1. The V segment lost 6 bases and the J segment 4 bases; nucleotides outside the gene matches: 5. Germline loops: CDR1 GTSNPN, CDR2 SVGIG (reference sequence). The CDR3 runs to 12 residues. The CDR3 is CACNRGSYGYTF. The DNA for the CDR3 is TGTGCCTGTAACAGGGGATCCTATGGCTACACCTTC. The full variable domain, with the rest looked up from reference TRBV30 and TRBJ1-2, is SQTIHQWPATLVQPVGSPLSLECTVEGTSNPNLYWYRQAAGRGLQLLFYSVGIGQISSEVPQNLSASRPQDRQFILSSKKLLLSDSGFYLCACNRGSYGYTFGSGTRLTVV.

The V call is TRBV6-5, the J call TRBJ1-5; D is undetermined. Looked up from germline, CDR1 is MNHEY and CDR2 is SVGAGI. CDR3 length equals 15 residues. V was cut by 6 bases and J by 6 bases, with 18 bases left in between. CDR3 sequence reads: CASSQPRGTGQPQHF. CDR3 bases: TGTGCCAGCAGCCAGCCCCGGGGAACGGGTCAGCCCCAGCATTTT.

The chain recombines TRBV28 with TRBJ2-5, with D maybe TRBD2 (6 bases). The CDR3 has 13 amino acids. With 3 bases removed from V and 3 bases from J, the gap between germline ends came to 8 bases. The V gene's germline CDR1 is MDHEN and CDR2 SYDVKM. This CDR3 reads CASSFSGEETQYF. The CDR3 bases are TGTGCCAGCAGTTTCTCGGGGGAAGAGACCCAGTACTTC. The full variable domain, its missing parts supplied by reference TRBV28 and TRBJ2-5, is DVKVTQSSRYLVKRTGEKVFLECVQDMDHENMFWYRQDPGLGLRLIYFSYDVKMKEKGDIPEGYSVSREKKERFSLILESASTNQTSMYLCASSFSGEETQYFGPGTRLLVL.

This sequence joins TRBV6-4 and TRBJ2-2; D is possibly TRBD2 (5 bases). CDR1 and CDR2 from the germline V gene are MRHNA and SNTAGT. The CDR3 is 14 amino acids. Trimming left V 7 bases short and J 0 bases short, with 9 bases between. The CDR3 is CASKRSANTGELFF. Written as DNA, the CDR3 is TGTGCCAGCAAGCGGTCCGCGAACACCGGGGAGCTGTTTTTT.

This sequence joins TRBV2 and TRBJ1-2; no definite D call. V shed 0 bases and J shed 7 bases, with 6 bases lying between them. Per germline, CDR1 SNHLY and CDR2 FYNNEI. The CDR3 loop spans 12 amino acids. CDR3 amino acids: CASSEARAGYTF. The CDR3 DNA reads TGTGCCAGCAGTGAAGCGAGGGCTGGCTACACCTTC.

The CDR3 nucleotides read TGTGCCAGCAGCGGCCAAGGGACAGTCGAGCAGTACTTC. Translation: CASSGQGTVEQYF. This chain links TRBV11-3 with TRBJ2-7; TRBD1 matches at 7 bases. The CDR3 loop spans 13 amino acids. Trimming removed 5 bases from V and 6 bases from J; junction bases left unmatched: 7. Looked up from germline, CDR1 is SGHNT and CDR2 is YENEEA.

The gene calls are TRBV5-1 and TRBJ2-1; 7 bases agree with TRBD2. CDR1 is SGHRS, CDR2 YFSETQ, per germline. Losses at the gene ends were 4 bases for V and 0 bases for J; bases not matched to a gene: 1. This CDR3 has 14 amino acids. CDR3 sequence reads: CASSIAGSYNEQFF. The DNA of the CDR3 is TGCGCCAGCAGCATAGCGGGCTCCTACAATGAGCAGTTCTTC. The whole variable domain, remainder taken from reference TRBV5-1 and TRBJ2-1, is KAGVTQTPRYLIKTRGQQVTLSCSPISGHRSVSWYQQTPGQGLQFLFEYFSETQRNKGNFPGRFSGRQFSNSRSEMNVSTLELGDSALYLCASSIAGSYNEQFFGPGTRLTVL.